These 8 T cell receptor beta chains were all obtained from the same sample, sequenced in a study of identifying expanded T cells in peripheral blood. Clones were sequenced by immunoSEQ multiplex PCR, and TCRdb holds only the in-frame ones, with some missing. The table shows roughly 84,000 clones, with about 90% occurring only once. Sequenced input: blood. These receptors all come from a person between 18 and 70 years old in good health.

The chain employs TRBV12-5 and TRBJ1-3; D is perhaps TRBD1 (5 bases). The germline CDR1 and CDR2 sequences are LGHNT and FRNRAP. V lost 1 base and J 2 bases, leaving 6 bases between the germline ends. CDR3 length: 14 residues. The CDR3 DNA follows: TGTGCTAGTGGTTTGGGACAGCCTGGAAACACCATATATTTT. Translation gives CASGLGQPGNTIYF.

The chain links TRBV6-1 to TRBJ2-7, with unresolved D. The CDR3 has 10 amino acids. Per germline, CDR1 MNHNS and CDR2 SASEGT. V was cut by 7 bases and J by 5 bases, with 6 bases left in between. CDR3 protein: CASKFDEQYF. CDR3 nucleotide sequence: TGTGCCAGCAAGTTTGACGAGCAGTACTTC.

J is TRBJ2-7 and V is TRBV5-8; D is unresolved. The CDR3 has 15 amino acids. Trimming pared 4 bases from V and 4 bases from J, leaving 18 bases between. Germline V gene sequence: CDR1 SGHTS, CDR2 YDEGEE. The CDR3 region has the DNA TGTGCCAGCAGCCCCGCTCTGGGAAGCTGGTACGAGCAGTACTTC. It translates to CASSPALGSWYEQYF.

This clone was detected only a few times. The chain uses TRBV9 and TRBJ1-2, with a tentative D call TRBD1 (6 bases). Trimming removed 0 bases at V and 8 bases at J, with 17 bases between. The CDR3 is made up of 15 amino acids. Germline values: CDR1 SGDLS, CDR2 YYNGEE. CDR3 protein: CASSVATGGARGYTF. DNA for the CDR3: TGTGCCAGCAGCGTAGCTACCGGGGGCGCGAGGGGCTACACCTTC.

The chain has TRBV5-1 and TRBJ1-1, with unresolved D. Trimming pared 5 bases from V and 3 bases from J, leaving 11 bases between. The CDR3 covers 13 residues. The germline V gene has CDR1 SGHRS and CDR2 YFSETQ. The CDR3 sequence: CASRPRLDTEAFF. For the CDR3, the DNA is TGCGCCAGCAGACCCCGTCTGGACACTGAAGCTTTCTTT.

This rearrangement joins TRBV6-5 to TRBJ1-2; D call uncertain. Germline V gene sequence: CDR1 MNHEY, CDR2 SVGAGI. CDR3 length equals 13 residues. V gave up 0 bases and J gave up 2 bases, with 4 bases separating them. CDR3 bases: TGTGCCAGCAGTTACTCGATCAACTATGGCTACACCTTC. This codes for CASSYSINYGYTF.

The rearrangement links TRBV7-9 to TRBJ2-1; D is possibly TRBD2 (5 bases). The CDR3 is 16 residues long. Trimming left V 1 base short and J 3 bases short, with 13 bases between. Germline V gene sequence: CDR1 SEHNR, CDR2 FQNEAQ (reference sequence). The CDR3 coding sequence is TGTGCCAGCAGCTTAGGGAGGCAGTTCAACTACAATGAGCAGTTCTTC. As protein: CASSLGRQFNYNEQFF.

The chain combines TRBV18 with TRBJ2-3; D may be TRBD1 (6 bases). This CDR3 is built from 15 residues. With 2 bases removed from V and 1 base from J, the gap between germline ends came to 10 bases. CDR1 KGHSH and CDR2 LQKENI come from the germline V gene. In nucleotides, the CDR3 is TGTGCCAGCTCACCAAGGACAGCAGGCACAGATACGCAGTATTTT. Translated, it gives CASSPRTAGTDTQYF.